The rows below give T cell receptor beta chains drawn from one sample of a study of cytomegalovirus exposure and HLA in healthy donors. Repertoires were generated with immunoSEQ multiplex PCR, while TCRdb's copy carries only in-frame clones and drops some. The table lists 150,000 to 200,000 clones, 75% to 80% of them singletons. Sequencing input: PBMCs. These receptors came from a woman in her thirties or forties in good health and CMV-seropositive. Both conserved end residues are part of each CDR3. Each record gives: V gene, J gene, D gene, clone size, CDR3 DNA, CDR3 protein. The D gene is left open where the match is weak. Some rows mark clone size as missing; the rest say once, few, many or name a class of expanded clone.

V gene: TRBV5-6
J gene: TRBJ1-2
D gene: .
clone size: .
CDR3 DNA: TGTGCCAGCAGACCGGGGAGTAACTATGGCTACACCTTC
CDR3 protein: CASRPGSNYGYTF

V gene: TRBV7-9
J gene: TRBJ1-4
D gene: .
clone size: .
CDR3 DNA: TGTGCCAGCAGCTTAGAGAGGGCGGGTAATGAAAAACTGTTTTTT
CDR3 protein: CASSLERAGNEKLFF

V gene: TRBV10-3
J gene: TRBJ2-2
D gene: .
clone size: .
CDR3 DNA: TGTGCCATCAGTGTTAAGGGGTTGAACACCGGGGAGCTGTTTTTT
CDR3 protein: CAISVKGLNTGELFF

V gene: TRBV7-8
J gene: TRBJ2-7
D gene: TRBD1
clone size: .
CDR3 DNA: TGTGCCAGCAGCTTAGAACGGGACAGGTCCTACGAGCAGTACTTC
CDR3 protein: CASSLERDRSYEQYF

V gene: TRBV7-2
J gene: TRBJ2-7
D gene: .
clone size: .
CDR3 DNA: TGTGCCAGCAGCTCGCCCTACGGGAGCCTCTCCTACGAGCAGTACTTC
CDR3 protein: CASSSPYGSLSYEQYF

V gene: TRBV5-4
J gene: TRBJ2-7
D gene: .
clone size: few
CDR3 DNA: TGTGCCAGCAGCTTGGGAGCAGCGTACACCTACGAGCAGTACTTC
CDR3 protein: CASSLGAAYTYEQYF

V gene: TRBV12-1
J gene: TRBJ2-2
D gene: .
clone size: .
CDR3 DNA: TGTGCCAGCAGCTTCCCCCTTTATGGACAGGACCGCACCGGGGAGCTGTTTTTT
CDR3 protein: CASSFPLYGQDRTGELFF

V gene: TRBV2
J gene: TRBJ2-3
D gene: TRBD2
clone size: few
CDR3 DNA: TGTGCCAGCAGTTTATTTTCAAGCGGGGGCCCATCAGATACGCAGTATTTT
CDR3 protein: CASSLFSSGGPSDTQYF

V gene: TRBV6-6
J gene: TRBJ1-6
D gene: .
clone size: .
CDR3 DNA: TGTGCCAGCACAACCACTAGCTCCTATAATTCACCCCTCCACTTT
CDR3 protein: CASTTTSSYNSPLHF

V gene: TRBV5-1
J gene: TRBJ1-4
D gene: .
clone size: .
CDR3 DNA: TGCGCCAGCAGCTTTACTTCGGGTAATGAAAAACTGTTTTTT
CDR3 protein: CASSFTSGNEKLFF

V gene: TRBV7-2
J gene: TRBJ2-2
D gene: .
clone size: .
CDR3 DNA: TGTGCCAGCAGCTTCCTATTGGGGGCTGAAGGGGAGCTGTTTTTT
CDR3 protein: CASSFLLGAEGELFF

V gene: TRBV7-6
J gene: TRBJ1-3
D gene: .
clone size: .
CDR3 DNA: TGTGCCAGCAGCTTAGCTCGGGGAGACACCATATATTTT
CDR3 protein: CASSLARGDTIYF

V gene: TRBV4-3
J gene: TRBJ1-2
D gene: .
clone size: .
CDR3 DNA: TGCGCCAGCAGCCAAGAAGGACACCCTAACTATGGCTACACCTTC
CDR3 protein: CASSQEGHPNYGYTF

V gene: TRBV9
J gene: TRBJ1-1
D gene: TRBD1
clone size: .
CDR3 DNA: TGTGCCAGCAGCATCGGGACAGGGAACACTGAAGCTTTCTTT
CDR3 protein: CASSIGTGNTEAFF

V gene: TRBV5-6
J gene: TRBJ1-1
D gene: .
clone size: .
CDR3 DNA: TGTGCCAGCAGCTTTCCAGGGAGGATGAACACTGAAGCTTTCTTT
CDR3 protein: CASSFPGRMNTEAFF

V gene: TRBV28
J gene: TRBJ1-4
D gene: TRBD1
clone size: .
CDR3 DNA: TGTGCCACCCTGTTCCGGGACAGGGGTTTTAATGAAAAACTGTTTTTT
CDR3 protein: CATLFRDRGFNEKLFF

V gene: TRBV30
J gene: TRBJ2-5
D gene: .
clone size: few
CDR3 DNA: TGTGCCTGGACCCAAACCCATAGGACGGGGACTCTGTACTTC
CDR3 protein: CAWTQTHRTGTLYF

V gene: TRBV7-2
J gene: TRBJ1-3
D gene: .
clone size: .
CDR3 DNA: TGTGCCAGCAGCTTACAGGGAACGGGTGGAAACACCATATATTTT
CDR3 protein: CASSLQGTGGNTIYF

V gene: TRBV9
J gene: TRBJ2-5
D gene: TRBD2
clone size: .
CDR3 DNA: TGTGCCAGCAGCGTAGGCACGACTAGCGGGTACCAAGAGACCCAGTACTTC
CDR3 protein: CASSVGTTSGYQETQYF

V gene: TRBV11-2
J gene: TRBJ1-2
D gene: .
clone size: .
CDR3 DNA: TGTGCCAGCAGCTTAGACGGGAGGGGAAAAACCTTC
CDR3 protein: CASSLDGRGKTF

V gene: TRBV7-6
J gene: TRBJ1-5
D gene: .
clone size: once
CDR3 DNA: TGTGCCAGCAGCGCAAACGGACAGACCAATCAGCCCCAGCATTTT
CDR3 protein: CASSANGQTNQPQHF

V gene: TRBV29-1
J gene: TRBJ1-2
D gene: .
clone size: .
CDR3 DNA: TGCAGCGTTGACCCCGACAGCTTCTATGGCTACACCTTC
CDR3 protein: CSVDPDSFYGYTF